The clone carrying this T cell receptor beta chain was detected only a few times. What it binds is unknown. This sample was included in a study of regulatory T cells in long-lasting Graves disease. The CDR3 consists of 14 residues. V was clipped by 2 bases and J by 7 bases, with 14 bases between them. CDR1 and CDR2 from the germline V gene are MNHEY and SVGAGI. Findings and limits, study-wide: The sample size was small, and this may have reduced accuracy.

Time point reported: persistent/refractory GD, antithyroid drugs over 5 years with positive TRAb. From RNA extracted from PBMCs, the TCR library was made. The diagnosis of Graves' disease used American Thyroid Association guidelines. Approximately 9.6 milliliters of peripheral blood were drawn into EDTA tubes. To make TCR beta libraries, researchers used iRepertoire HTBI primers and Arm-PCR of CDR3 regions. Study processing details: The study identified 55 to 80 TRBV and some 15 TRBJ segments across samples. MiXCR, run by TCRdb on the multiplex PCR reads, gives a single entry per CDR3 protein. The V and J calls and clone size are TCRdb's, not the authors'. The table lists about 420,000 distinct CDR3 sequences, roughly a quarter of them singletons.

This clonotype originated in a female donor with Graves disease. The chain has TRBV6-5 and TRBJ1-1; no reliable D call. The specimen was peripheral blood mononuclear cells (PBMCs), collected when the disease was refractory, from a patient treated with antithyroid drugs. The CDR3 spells CASSYGRSRGEAFF. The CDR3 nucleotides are TGTGCCAGCAGTTACGGTCGGTCTCGGGGTGAAGCTTTCTTT.